The present entry profiles one T cell receptor (beta chain) with its context. Its target is unknown. The sequence runs out 3 residues before the end of the CDR3; the remainder is reconstructed from the germline J gene. All donors had a single incident cervical HPV16 infection, not prevalent. The source of the sample is a study of T cells in women clearing cervical HPV infection. The wider study: Control women cleared a single incident HPV16 infection within 12 months. Study results and caveats: CIN3+ cases had significantly higher TCR richness than controls; evenness did not differ. Richness plus V gene abundances separated cases from controls with AUC 0.65 to 0.85.

Germline CDR1 reads SGHTA; CDR2 reads FQGTGA. The CDR3 loop spans 15 amino acids. Only in-frame clones appear in the TCRdb table, and some are missing; sequencing was by immunoSEQ multiplex PCR. Its table lists fewer than 35,000 clones. Sequencing was performed on blood buffy coat. This sequence joins TRBV7-3 and TRBJ2-3, with D maybe TRBD1 (5 bases). The receptor was isolated from a woman aged 18-70 years with a cervical HPV16 infection that either progressed to CIN3+ or cleared (not recorded which). The chain's CDR3 is CASGDRGSFGETQYF. The CDR3 bases that were read are TGTGCCAGCGGAGACAGAGGATCGTTCGGAGAGACG.